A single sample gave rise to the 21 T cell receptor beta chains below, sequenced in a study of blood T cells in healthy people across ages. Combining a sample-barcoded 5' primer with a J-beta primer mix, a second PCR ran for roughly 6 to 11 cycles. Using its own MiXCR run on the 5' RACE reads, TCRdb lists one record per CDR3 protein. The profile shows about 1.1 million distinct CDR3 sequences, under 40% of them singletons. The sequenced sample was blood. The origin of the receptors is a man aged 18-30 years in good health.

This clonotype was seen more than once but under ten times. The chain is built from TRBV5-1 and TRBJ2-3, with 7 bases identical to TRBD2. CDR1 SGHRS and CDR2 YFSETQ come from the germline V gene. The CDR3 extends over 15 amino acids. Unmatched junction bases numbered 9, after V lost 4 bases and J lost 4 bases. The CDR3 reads CASSPNHGGSDTQYF. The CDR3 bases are TGCGCCAGCAGCCCCAACCACGGGGGGTCAGATACGCAGTATTTT.

CDR3 amino acids: CASTRRDYGYTF. As DNA, the CDR3 is TGTGCCAGCACCCGGAGAGACTATGGCTACACCTTC. The rearrangement links TRBV6-1 to TRBJ1-2, with D uncertain. CDR3 length: 12 residues. Trimming took off 7 bases at V and 3 bases at J, with 9 bases between the two ends. Germline V gene sequence: CDR1 MNHNS, CDR2 SASEGT.

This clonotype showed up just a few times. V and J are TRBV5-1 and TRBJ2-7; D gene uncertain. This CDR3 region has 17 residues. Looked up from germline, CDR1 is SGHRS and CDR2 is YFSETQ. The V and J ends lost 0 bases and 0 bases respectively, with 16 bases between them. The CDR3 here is CASSLGGQGTISYEQYF. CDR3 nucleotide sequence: TGCGCCAGCAGCTTGGGAGGTCAAGGTACAATCTCCTACGAGCAGTACTTC. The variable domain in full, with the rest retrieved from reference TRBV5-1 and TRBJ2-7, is KAGVTQTPRYLIKTRGQQVTLSCSPISGHRSVSWYQQTPGQGLQFLFEYFSETQRNKGNFPGRFSGRQFSNSRSEMNVSTLELGDSALYLCASSLGGQGTISYEQYFGPGTRLTVT.

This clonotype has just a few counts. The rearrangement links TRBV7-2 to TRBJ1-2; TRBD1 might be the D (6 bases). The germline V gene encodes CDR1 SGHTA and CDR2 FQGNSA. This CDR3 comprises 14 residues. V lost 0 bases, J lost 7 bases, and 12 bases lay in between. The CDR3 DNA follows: TGTGCCAGCAGCTTAGCGTCACAGGGAATTGGCTACACCTTC. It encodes CASSLASQGIGYTF. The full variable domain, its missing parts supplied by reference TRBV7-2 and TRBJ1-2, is GAGVSQSPSNKVTEKGKDVELRCDPISGHTALYWYRQSLGQGLEFLIYFQGNSAPDKSGLPSDRFSAERTGGSVSTLTIQRTQQEDSAVYLCASSLASQGIGYTFGSGTRLTVV.

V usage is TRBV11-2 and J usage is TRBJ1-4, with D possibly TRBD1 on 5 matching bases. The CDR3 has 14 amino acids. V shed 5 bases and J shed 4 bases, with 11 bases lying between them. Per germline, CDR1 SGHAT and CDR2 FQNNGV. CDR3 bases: TGTGCCAGCAGCCAAAGGGGAAGTAATGAAAAACTGTTTTTT. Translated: CASSQRGSNEKLFF.

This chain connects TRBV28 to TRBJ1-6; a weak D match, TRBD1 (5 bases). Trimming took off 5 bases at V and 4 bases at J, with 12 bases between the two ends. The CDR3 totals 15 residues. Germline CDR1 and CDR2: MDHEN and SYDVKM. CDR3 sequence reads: CASSPQGFYNSPLHF. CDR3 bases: TGTGCCAGCAGTCCTCAGGGCTTTTATAATTCACCCCTCCACTTT.

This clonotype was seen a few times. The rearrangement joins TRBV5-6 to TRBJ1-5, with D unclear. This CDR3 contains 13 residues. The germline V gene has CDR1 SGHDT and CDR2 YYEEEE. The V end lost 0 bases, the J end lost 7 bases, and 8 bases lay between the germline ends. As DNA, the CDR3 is TGTGCCAGCAGCTTGGTTCAAGGACAGCCCCAGCATTTT. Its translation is CASSLVQGQPQHF.

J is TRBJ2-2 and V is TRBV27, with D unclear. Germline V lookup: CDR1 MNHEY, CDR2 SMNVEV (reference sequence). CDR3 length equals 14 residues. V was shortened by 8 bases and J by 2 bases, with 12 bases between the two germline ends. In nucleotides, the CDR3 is TGTGCCAGCCTCGGGCGGCGAAACACCGGGGAGCTGTTTTTT. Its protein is CASLGRRNTGELFF.

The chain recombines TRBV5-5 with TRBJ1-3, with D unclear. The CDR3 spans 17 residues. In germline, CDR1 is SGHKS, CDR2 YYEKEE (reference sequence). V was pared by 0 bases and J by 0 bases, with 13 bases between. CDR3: CASSLEGGSSSGNTIYF. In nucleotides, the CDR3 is TGTGCCAGCAGCTTGGAGGGAGGTTCTAGCTCTGGAAACACCATATATTTT.

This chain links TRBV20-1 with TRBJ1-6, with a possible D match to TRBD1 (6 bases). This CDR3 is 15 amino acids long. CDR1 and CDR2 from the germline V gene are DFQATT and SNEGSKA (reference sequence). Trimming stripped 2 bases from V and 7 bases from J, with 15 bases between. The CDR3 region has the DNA TGCAGTGCTAGAAAGGACAGAAATGAGAATTCACCCCTCCACTTT. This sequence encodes CSARKDRNENSPLHF.

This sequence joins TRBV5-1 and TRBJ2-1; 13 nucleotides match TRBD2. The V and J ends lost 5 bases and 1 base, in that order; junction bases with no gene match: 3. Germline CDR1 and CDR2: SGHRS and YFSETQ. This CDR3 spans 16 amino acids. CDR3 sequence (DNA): TGCGCCAGCAGACTAGCGGGGGGGCGGTCCTACAATGAGCAGTTCTTC. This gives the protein CASRLAGGRSYNEQFF.

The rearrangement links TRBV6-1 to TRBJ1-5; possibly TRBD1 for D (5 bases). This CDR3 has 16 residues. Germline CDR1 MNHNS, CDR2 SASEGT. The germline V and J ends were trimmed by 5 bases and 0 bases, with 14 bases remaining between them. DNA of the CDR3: TGTGCCAGCAGTAACCGGGGGGTTTATAGCAATCAGCCCCAGCATTTT. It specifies CASSNRGVYSNQPQHF.

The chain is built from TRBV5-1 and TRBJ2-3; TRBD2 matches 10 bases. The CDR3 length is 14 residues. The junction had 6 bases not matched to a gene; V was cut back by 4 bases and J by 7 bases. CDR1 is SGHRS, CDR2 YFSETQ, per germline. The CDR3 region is CASSPGTSVHTQYF. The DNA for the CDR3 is TGCGCCAGCAGCCCCGGGACTAGCGTACATACGCAGTATTTT.

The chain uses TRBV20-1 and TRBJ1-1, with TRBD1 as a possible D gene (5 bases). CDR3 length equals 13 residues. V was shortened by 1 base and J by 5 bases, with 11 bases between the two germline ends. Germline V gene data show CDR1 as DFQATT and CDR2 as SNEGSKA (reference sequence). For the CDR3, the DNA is TGCAGTGCTAGAGGAAAAAGGGGAACTGAAGCTTTCTTT. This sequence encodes CSARGKRGTEAFF.

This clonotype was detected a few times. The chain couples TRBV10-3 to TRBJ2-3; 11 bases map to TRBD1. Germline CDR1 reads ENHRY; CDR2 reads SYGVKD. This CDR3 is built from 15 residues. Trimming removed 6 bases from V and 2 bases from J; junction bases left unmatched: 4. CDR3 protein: CAISGTGGPTDTQYF. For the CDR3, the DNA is TGTGCCATCAGCGGGACAGGGGGACCCACAGATACGCAGTATTTT.

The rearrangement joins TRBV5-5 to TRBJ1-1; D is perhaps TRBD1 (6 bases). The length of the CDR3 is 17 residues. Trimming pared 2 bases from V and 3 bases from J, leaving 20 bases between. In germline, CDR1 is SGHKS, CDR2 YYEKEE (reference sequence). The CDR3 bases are TGTGCCAGCAGCTTAGAAGTCTTGAGGGGGAGTGACACTGAAGCTTTCTTT. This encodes CASSLEVLRGSDTEAFF.

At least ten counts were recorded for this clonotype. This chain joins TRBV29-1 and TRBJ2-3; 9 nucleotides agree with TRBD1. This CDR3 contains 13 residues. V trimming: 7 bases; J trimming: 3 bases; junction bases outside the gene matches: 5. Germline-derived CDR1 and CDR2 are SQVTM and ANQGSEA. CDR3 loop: CSARDRETDTQYF. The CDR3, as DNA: TGCAGCGCCCGGGACAGGGAAACAGATACGCAGTATTTT.

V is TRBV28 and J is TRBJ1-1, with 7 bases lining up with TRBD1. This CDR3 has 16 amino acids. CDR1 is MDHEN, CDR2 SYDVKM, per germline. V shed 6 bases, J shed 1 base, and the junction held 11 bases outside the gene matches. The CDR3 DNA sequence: TGTGCCAGCAGCCAAACACAGGGGCGGTGGAACACTGAAGCTTTCTTT. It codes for CASSQTQGRWNTEAFF.

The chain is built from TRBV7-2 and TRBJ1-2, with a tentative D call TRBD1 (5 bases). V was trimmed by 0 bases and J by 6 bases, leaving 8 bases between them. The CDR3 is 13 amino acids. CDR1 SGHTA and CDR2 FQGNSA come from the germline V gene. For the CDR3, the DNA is TGTGCCAGCAGCTTAGCGACAGTCGATGGCTACACCTTC. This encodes CASSLATVDGYTF.

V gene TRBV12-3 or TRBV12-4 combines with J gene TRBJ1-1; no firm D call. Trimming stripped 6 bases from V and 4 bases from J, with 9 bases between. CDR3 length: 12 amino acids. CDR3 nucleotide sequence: TGTGCCAGCAGGTTTGTAGTCACTGAAGCTTTCTTT. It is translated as CASRFVVTEAFF.

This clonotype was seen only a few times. The DNA of the CDR3 is TGCAGTGCTAGCGGCAGCACAACTAATGAAAAACTGTTTTTT. Translating it yields CSASGSTTNEKLFF. The genes are TRBV20-1 and TRBJ1-4, with unresolved D. Trimming took off 3 bases at V and 0 bases at J, with 8 bases between the two ends. In germline, CDR1 is DFQATT, CDR2 SNEGSKA (reference sequence). This CDR3 region has 14 residues.